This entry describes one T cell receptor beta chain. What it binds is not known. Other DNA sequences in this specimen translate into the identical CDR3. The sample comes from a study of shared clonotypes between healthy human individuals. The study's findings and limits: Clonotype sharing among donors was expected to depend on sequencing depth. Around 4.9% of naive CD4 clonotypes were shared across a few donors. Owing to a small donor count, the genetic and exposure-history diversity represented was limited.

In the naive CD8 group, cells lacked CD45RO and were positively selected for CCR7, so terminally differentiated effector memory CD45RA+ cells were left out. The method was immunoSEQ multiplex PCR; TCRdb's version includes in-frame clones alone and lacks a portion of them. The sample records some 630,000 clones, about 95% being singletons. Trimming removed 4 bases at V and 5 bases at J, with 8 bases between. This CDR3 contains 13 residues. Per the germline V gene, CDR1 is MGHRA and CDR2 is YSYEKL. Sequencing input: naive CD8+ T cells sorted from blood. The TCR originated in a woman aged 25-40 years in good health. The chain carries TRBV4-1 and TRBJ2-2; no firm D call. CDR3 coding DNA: TGCGCCAGCAGCCCCCGTTTGACCGGGGAGCTGTTTTTT. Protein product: CASSPRLTGELFF.